These 15 T cell receptor beta chains were all obtained from the same sample, sequenced in a study of T-cell memory formation after mild COVID-19. TCRdb re-called the 5' RACE reads through MiXCR, storing one row per CDR3 protein. This sample has fewer than 700,000 distinct CDR3 sequences; roughly 18% occur once, and the top ten carry around 12%. Sequencing used PBMCs or a T cell subset sorted from them (not recorded which). These receptors were collected from an adult woman who had mild COVID-19 (a few samples of this study predate the infection). Cell type and time point are not known.

The V call is TRBV7-3, the J call TRBJ2-4, with 7 bases identical to TRBD2. The germline V gene encodes CDR1 SGHTA and CDR2 FQGTGA. This CDR3 spans 14 amino acids. J lost 7 bases, V lost 6 bases, and 9 bases had no gene match. CDR3 sequence (DNA): TGTGCCAGCAGTCGGTATGGCGGGAGCAACATTCAGTACTTC. This sequence encodes CASSRYGGSNIQYF.

V gene TRBV13 combines with J gene TRBJ1-3; D remains ambiguous. There are 15 residues in the CDR3. CDR1 and CDR2 from the germline V gene are PRHDT and FYEKMQ (reference sequence). The ends were cut back, 4 bases at V and 0 bases at J, with 10 bases in the middle. Written as DNA, the CDR3 is TGTGCCAGCAGCTACGGACGGATCTCTGGAAACACCATATATTTT. Amino acids: CASSYGRISGNTIYF.

The rearrangement joins TRBV12-3 or TRBV12-4 to TRBJ2-3; D is ambiguous. The CDR3 has 12 residues. Trimming cost V 6 bases and J 8 bases, with 12 bases left between them. Here the CDR3 DNA reads TGTGCCAGCAGCCCCACCGACCGTACGCAGTATTTT. It specifies CASSPTDRTQYF.

This clonotype has more than one count but fewer than ten. The V call is TRBV24-1, the J call TRBJ2-1; D remains ambiguous. The CDR3 length is 15 residues. V was trimmed by 3 bases and J by 4 bases, leaving 12 bases between them. Per the germline V gene, CDR1 is KGHDR and CDR2 is SFDVKD. The CDR3 loop reads CATSDPRGQYNEQFF. The CDR3 DNA follows: TGTGCCACCAGTGATCCGCGTGGGCAGTACAATGAGCAGTTCTTC.

The V gene is TRBV7-9, the J gene TRBJ1-1; TRBD1 agrees at 11 bases. The trim removed 5 bases at V and 3 bases at J, leaving 11 bases unmatched. The CDR3 has 17 residues. Germline loops: CDR1 SEHNR, CDR2 FQNEAQ (reference sequence). The CDR3 nucleotides read TGTGCCAGCAGCACGGACAGGGGGCAGGTACATTACACTGAAGCTTTCTTT. Translating it yields CASSTDRGQVHYTEAFF.

The chain couples TRBV6-1 to TRBJ1-1; D remains unclear. Germline lookup yields CDR1 MNHNS and CDR2 SASEGT. V was trimmed by 7 bases and J by 3 bases, leaving 15 bases between them. The CDR3 has 14 amino acids. CDR3 residues: CASILGGEDTEAFF. CDR3 coding DNA: TGTGCCAGCATCCTGGGCGGGGAGGACACTGAAGCTTTCTTT.

V is TRBV5-4 and J is TRBJ2-1; D perhaps matches TRBD1 (6 bases). V lost 5 bases, J lost 4 bases, and 16 bases lay in between. CDR1 is SGHNT and CDR2 is YYREEE in the germline V gene (reference sequence). This CDR3 contains 15 residues. CDR3 in amino acids: CASSFQGFRYNEQFF. In DNA, the CDR3 is TGTGCCAGCAGTTTCCAGGGGTTTAGGTACAATGAGCAGTTCTTC.

This chain uses TRBV12-3 or TRBV12-4 with TRBJ2-1; 8 bases align to TRBD1. The ends lost 5 bases at V and 2 bases at J; junction bases unmatched: 5. The CDR3 runs 15 residues. In DNA form, the CDR3 reads TGTGCCAGCAGTCCAGACAGGGGCCCCTACAATGAGCAGTTCTTC. It is translated as CASSPDRGPYNEQFF.

This clonotype was found a few times. The CDR3 sequence is CASSRRTRGKMENEQFF. The CDR3 DNA sequence: TGTGCCAGCTCACGAAGGACCAGGGGGAAAATGGAAAATGAGCAGTTCTTC. The chain joins TRBV18 to TRBJ2-1; 7 bases map to TRBD1. Unmatched junction bases numbered 16, after V lost 4 bases and J lost 7 bases. This CDR3 is 17 amino acids long. Germline CDR1 is KGHSH and CDR2 is LQKENI.

The chain is built from TRBV20-1 and TRBJ2-7, with 8 bases aligning to TRBD1. J lost 2 bases, V lost 3 bases, and 3 bases had no gene match. The CDR3 is 13 amino acids. Germline CDR1 is DFQATT and CDR2 is SNEGSKA (reference sequence). The CDR3 is CSARPTGAYEQYF. The CDR3 nucleotides read TGCAGTGCTAGGCCGACAGGGGCCTACGAGCAGTACTTC.

The chain joins TRBV30 to TRBJ1-5; unclear D gene. The CDR3 is made up of 13 amino acids. CDR1 GTSNPN and CDR2 SVGIG come from the germline V gene (reference sequence). The V end was cut by 2 bases, the J end by 0 bases, with 5 bases between. This CDR3 is CAWSISSNQPQHF. The CDR3, as DNA: TGTGCCTGGAGTATCAGTAGCAATCAGCCCCAGCATTTT.

This clonotype occurred many times. The genes are TRBV7-9 and TRBJ2-5; D unresolved. CDR1 SEHNR and CDR2 FQNEAQ come from the germline V gene (reference sequence). This CDR3 contains 11 residues. V was shortened by 7 bases and J by 0 bases, with 3 bases between the two germline ends. The CDR3 DNA follows: TGTGCCAGCACCAACCAAGAGACCCAGTACTTC. Translated: CASTNQETQYF. The entire variable domain, with the rest obtained from reference TRBV7-9 and TRBJ2-5, is as follows: DTGVSQNPRHKITKRGQNVTFRCDPISEHNRLYWYRQTLGQGPEFLTYFQNEAQLEKSRLLSDRFSAERPKGSFSTLEIQRTEQGDSAMYLCASTNQETQYFGPGTRLLVL.

The rearrangement links TRBV29-1 to TRBJ1-1, with D tentatively TRBD1 (5 bases). Trimming shortened V by 6 bases and J by 6 bases, and 11 bases separated the two germline ends. Germline V CDR1 and CDR2: SQVTM, ANQGSEA. The CDR3 contains 11 residues. CDR3 in DNA: TGCAGCGTCTTGGGGCTGTCTGAAGCTTTCTTT. Its translation: CSVLGLSEAFF.

Note on this clonotype: The junction differs from germline at one of its ends, possibly a read error. The chain has TRBV6-5 and TRBJ2-5; TRBD1 matches at 10 bases. The CDR3 consists of 15 residues. Per the germline V gene, CDR1 is MNHEY and CDR2 is SVGAGI. CDR3 loop: CASRRTGGGQGTQYF. The CDR3, as DNA: TGTGCCAGCAGGAGGACAGGGGGAGGTCAAGGGACCCAGTACTTC.

This chain links TRBV2 with TRBJ1-2; D is ambiguous. Germline CDR1 is SNHLY and CDR2 is FYNNEI. The CDR3 is 16 residues long. V dropped 5 bases and J dropped 3 bases, with 19 bases sitting between them. CDR3: CASSWDRALLDYGYTF. CDR3 DNA sequence: TGTGCCAGCAGTTGGGATCGCGCCCTACTAGACTATGGCTACACCTTC.